Below, 23 T cell receptor beta chains from the same sample are listed, as sequenced in a study of OX40 agonist ivuxolimab in advanced cancers. Sequencing was performed with immunoSEQ multiplex PCR; in TCRdb, only in-frame clones are kept and a portion is missing. The sample contains about 86,000 clones, around nine tenths of which appear only once. The specimen comprised CD4+ or CD8+ T cells sorted from blood, sampled in a trial of the OX40 agonist ivuxolimab. These receptors were taken from an adult with an advanced solid tumor such as melanoma, head and neck, liver or kidney cancer.

This chain links TRBV11-3 with TRBJ2-3, with 7 positions matching TRBD2. The V gene's germline CDR1 is SGHNT and CDR2 YENEEA. Trimming at V came to 1 base and at J to 5 bases, leaving 3 bases not matched to a gene. This CDR3 is built from 14 residues. CDR3 region: CASSLGLAEDTQYF. The CDR3 DNA reads as TGTGCCAGCAGCTTAGGGCTAGCGGAAGATACGCAGTATTTT.

CDR3 nucleotide sequence: TGTGCCAGCAGCTTATTGCGAGATACGCAGTATTTT. Translated: CASSLLRDTQYF. The rearrangement joins TRBV7-2 to TRBJ2-3; D remains ambiguous. Per the germline V gene, CDR1 is SGHTA and CDR2 is FQGNSA. The CDR3 is 12 amino acids. V lost 2 bases and J 5 bases, leaving 5 bases between the germline ends. The full variable domain, completed using reference TRBV7-2 and TRBJ2-3, is GAGVSQSPSNKVTEKGKDVELRCDPISGHTALYWYRQSLGQGLEFLIYFQGNSAPDKSGLPSDRFSAERTGGSVSTLTIQRTQQEDSAVYLCASSLLRDTQYFGPGTRLTVL.

The J gene is TRBJ2-3, the V gene TRBV6-1; D remains unclear. The V gene lost 1 base and the J gene lost 6 bases, with 5 bases spanning the gap. Germline V gives CDR1 MNHNS, CDR2 SASEGT. The CDR3 is 12 amino acids. The chain's CDR3 is CASSEEVDTQYF. The CDR3 DNA reads as TGTGCCAGCAGTGAAGAGGTGGATACGCAGTATTTT.

The chain couples TRBV27 to TRBJ2-2, with 7 nucleotides matching TRBD1. V shed 6 bases, J shed 4 bases, and the junction held 14 bases outside the gene matches. CDR3 length: 17 amino acids. Germline V gives CDR1 MNHEY, CDR2 SMNVEV (reference sequence). CDR3 region: CASSPIGQVRVTGELFF. The DNA of the CDR3 is TGTGCCAGCAGCCCAATAGGACAGGTCCGGGTCACCGGGGAGCTGTTTTTT.

The chain recombines TRBV7-8 with TRBJ2-2; no firm D call. The CDR3 runs to 16 residues. Germline CDR1 is SGHVS and CDR2 is FQNEAQ. Deletions cut 6 bases from V and 2 bases from J, with 16 bases between. The chain's CDR3 is CASRVQGGRNTGELFF. The CDR3 nucleotides are TGTGCCAGCAGGGTCCAAGGCGGTAGAAACACCGGGGAGCTGTTTTTT.

The V gene is TRBV6-5, the J gene TRBJ2-7, with 7 nucleotides matching TRBD2. V trimming: 8 bases; J trimming: 3 bases; junction bases outside the gene matches: 4. CDR3 length: 12 residues. CDR1 MNHEY and CDR2 SVGAGI come from the germline V gene. DNA for the CDR3: TGTGCCAGCTCTAGCGGAAGCTACGAGCAGTACTTC. It yields the protein CASSSGSYEQYF.

This clone occurred a few times. The same CDR3 can be traced to other DNA sequences in this sample. The rearrangement links TRBV30 to TRBJ1-5; D is unclear. The ends were cut back, 0 bases at V and 3 bases at J, with 6 bases in the middle. CDR3 length: 13 residues. Germline V gene data show CDR1 as GTSNPN and CDR2 as SVGIG (reference sequence). The CDR3, as DNA: TGTGCCTGGAGTGTTACGCCCAATCAGCCCCAGCATTTT. Encoded protein: CAWSVTPNQPQHF. Full variable domain (outside the CDR3, taken from reference TRBV30 and TRBJ1-5): SQTIHQWPATLVQPVGSPLSLECTVEGTSNPNLYWYRQAAGRGLQLLFYSVGIGQISSEVPQNLSASRPQDRQFILSSKKLLLSDSGFYLCAWSVTPNQPQHFGDGTRLSIL.

The chain joins TRBV28 to TRBJ2-1; tentative D call: TRBD1 (6 bases). The germline V and J ends were trimmed by 3 bases and 4 bases, with 13 bases remaining between them. Germline V gives CDR1 MDHEN, CDR2 SYDVKM. This CDR3 spans 15 amino acids. The DNA of the CDR3 is TGTGCCAGCAGTTTGGGTTACAGGGATTACAATGAGCAGTTCTTC. Its translation: CASSLGYRDYNEQFF. Full variable domain (outside the CDR3, taken from reference TRBV28 and TRBJ2-1): DVKVTQSSRYLVKRTGEKVFLECVQDMDHENMFWYRQDPGLGLRLIYFSYDVKMKEKGDIPEGYSVSREKKERFSLILESASTNQTSMYLCASSLGYRDYNEQFFGPGTRLTVL.

The chain is built from TRBV19 and TRBJ2-2; 7 bases are shared with TRBD2. Germline CDR1 and CDR2: LNHDA and SQIVND (reference sequence). V gave up 7 bases and J gave up 3 bases; unmatched junction bases: 11. CDR3 length: 16 residues. The CDR3 protein is CASMTGRAGYTGELFF. The DNA of the CDR3 is TGTGCCAGTATGACGGGGAGGGCCGGGTACACCGGGGAGCTGTTTTTT.

J is TRBJ2-5 and V is TRBV27; 9 bases fit TRBD2. Trimming cost V 6 bases and J 5 bases; bases outside gene matches: 13. Germline V lookup: CDR1 MNHEY, CDR2 SMNVEV (reference sequence). The CDR3 sequence is 16 residues long. The CDR3 nucleotides read TGTGCCAGCAGCCCCCTGTTAGGCGGGAGGGCCGAGACCCAGTACTTC. Translated, it gives CASSPLLGGRAETQYF.

The rearrangement joins TRBV4-1 to TRBJ1-1, with D possibly matching TRBD1 (5 bases). The CDR3 length is 12 residues. Trimming shortened V by 4 bases and J by 6 bases, and 9 bases separated the two germline ends. Germline loops: CDR1 MGHRA, CDR2 YSYEKL. CDR3 nucleotides: TGCGCCAGCAGCCGGCCGGGACCTGAAGCTTTCTTT. As protein: CASSRPGPEAFF.

This clone appeared once. The genes are TRBV28 and TRBJ1-2; a possible D gene is TRBD1 (5 bases). V was clipped by 4 bases and J by 0 bases, with 9 bases between them. CDR1 and CDR2 from the germline V gene are MDHEN and SYDVKM. There are 14 residues in the CDR3. For the CDR3, the DNA is TGTGCCAGCAGTTCGGGGCAAGCTAACTATGGCTACACCTTC. It translates to CASSSGQANYGYTF.

The J gene is TRBJ1-1, the V gene TRBV28; D is undetermined. The CDR3 has 16 amino acids. Looked up from germline, CDR1 is MDHEN and CDR2 is SYDVKM. V lost 7 bases, J lost 1 base, and 19 bases lay in between. As DNA, the CDR3 is TGTGCCAGCAACCTCCCAAGCGACGGTCGGAACACTGAAGCTTTCTTT. Amino acids: CASNLPSDGRNTEAFF. The full variable domain, rest sourced from reference TRBV28 and TRBJ1-1, is DVKVTQSSRYLVKRTGEKVFLECVQDMDHENMFWYRQDPGLGLRLIYFSYDVKMKEKGDIPEGYSVSREKKERFSLILESASTNQTSMYLCASNLPSDGRNTEAFFGQGTRLTVV.

This clone was seen only a few times. The chain employs TRBV30 and TRBJ1-1; D might be TRBD1 (5 bases). From germline, CDR1 is GTSNPN and CDR2 SVGIG (reference sequence). The CDR3 spans 12 residues. The V and J ends lost 2 bases and 3 bases respectively, with 7 bases between them. CDR3 in DNA: TGTGCCTGGAGTCGGGGGGACACTGAAGCTTTCTTT. This encodes CAWSRGDTEAFF. The variable domain in full, completed from reference TRBV30 and TRBJ1-1, reads SQTIHQWPATLVQPVGSPLSLECTVEGTSNPNLYWYRQAAGRGLQLLFYSVGIGQISSEVPQNLSASRPQDRQFILSSKKLLLSDSGFYLCAWSRGDTEAFFGQGTRLTVV.

The V call is TRBV28, the J call TRBJ2-1; possible D gene TRBD2, 6 bases. V lost 4 bases, J lost 1 base, and 14 bases lay in between. Germline CDR1 reads MDHEN; CDR2 reads SYDVKM. The CDR3 is 16 residues long. The DNA of the CDR3 is TGTGCCAGCAGTTCCTCCACGGGGAGGTCCTACAATGAGCAGTTCTTC. Translated, it gives CASSSSTGRSYNEQFF.

The rearrangement joins TRBV19 to TRBJ1-5, with D possibly TRBD1 on 6 matching bases. With 9 bases removed from V and 0 bases from J, the gap between germline ends came to 15 bases. This CDR3 contains 15 residues. CDR1 and CDR2 (germline): LNHDA, SQIVND (reference sequence). CDR3: CASKLRTVSNQPQHF. The CDR3 coding sequence is TGTGCCAGCAAACTCCGGACAGTTAGCAATCAGCCCCAGCATTTT.

The chain couples TRBV28 to TRBJ1-6; D call uncertain. The CDR3 spans 16 residues. The germline V gene has CDR1 MDHEN and CDR2 SYDVKM. V was shortened by 5 bases and J by 0 bases, with 11 bases between the two germline ends. This chain's CDR3 is CASSGRSSSYNSPLHF. The CDR3 region has the DNA TGTGCCAGCAGTGGACGGTCGAGCTCCTATAATTCACCCCTCCACTTT.

The genes are TRBV2 and TRBJ2-2, with D possibly TRBD1 on 5 matching bases. The CDR3 length is 13 residues. Germline V lookup: CDR1 SNHLY, CDR2 FYNNEI. Trimming removed 7 bases from V and 13 bases from J, with 19 bases in between. The CDR3 sequence: CASTPGTPRGLFF. The CDR3 region has the DNA TGTGCCAGCACCCCCGGTACCCCTAGGGGGCTGTTTTTT. The entire variable domain, with the rest obtained from reference TRBV2 and TRBJ2-2, is as follows: EPEVTQTPSHQVTQMGQEVILRCVPISNHLYFYWYRQILGQKVEFLVSFYNNEISEKSEIFDDQFSVERPDGSNFTLKIRSTKLEDSAMYFCASTPGTPRGLFFGEGSRLTVL.

This clone was recorded a few times. The chain has TRBV27 and TRBJ2-7; unclear D gene. Germline loops: CDR1 MNHEY, CDR2 SMNVEV (reference sequence). The CDR3 runs 13 residues. V was trimmed by 5 bases and J by 2 bases, leaving 10 bases between them. The CDR3 DNA is TGTGCCAGCAGTCAAAACGGACCCTACGAGCAGTACTTC. Encoded protein: CASSQNGPYEQYF.

The chain links TRBV5-4 to TRBJ2-6; the D is unclear. V lost 0 bases, J lost 4 bases, and 8 bases lay in between. This CDR3 spans 15 amino acids. Germline-derived CDR1 and CDR2 are SGHNT and YYREEE (reference sequence). Here the CDR3 DNA reads TGTGCCAGCAGCTTGGTGAGCCCCGGGGCCAACGTCCTGACTTTC. Translation: CASSLVSPGANVLTF.

The CDR3 DNA reads as TGTGCCAGCAGTGAGAGTACTAATGAAAAACTGTTTTTT. Its translation: CASSESTNEKLFF. The J gene is TRBJ1-4, the V gene TRBV28, with no clear D. The germline V gene encodes CDR1 MDHEN and CDR2 SYDVKM. V gave up 5 bases and J gave up 2 bases, with 6 bases separating them. The CDR3 extends over 13 amino acids.

The chain is built from TRBV11-2 and TRBJ2-6, with D perhaps matching TRBD1 (5 bases). Germline-derived CDR1 and CDR2 are SGHAT and FQNNGV. V was cut by 5 bases and J by 4 bases, with 15 bases left in between. The CDR3 has 16 amino acids. DNA of the CDR3: TGTGCCAGCAGCCCTGCCCCAGGGCGAGGGGCCAACGTCCTGACTTTC. Its protein product is CASSPAPGRGANVLTF.

This clone has just a few counts. The chain links TRBV5-5 to TRBJ1-1; no definite D call. Germline V gene lookup returns CDR1 SGHKS and CDR2 YYEKEE (reference sequence). With 4 bases removed from V and 2 bases from J, the gap between germline ends came to 12 bases. This CDR3 is 14 amino acids long. The CDR3 loop reads CASSLGPVNTEAFF. CDR3 in DNA: TGTGCCAGCAGCCTTGGACCTGTTAACACTGAAGCTTTCTTT.